These 23 T cell receptor beta chains were sequenced from one sample in a study of regulatory T cells in long-lasting Graves disease. Building the TCR beta libraries relied on iRepertoire HTBI primers, and CDR3 regions underwent Arm-PCR. TCRdb re-called the multiplex PCR reads through MiXCR, storing one row per CDR3 protein. The sample contains over 450,000 distinct CDR3 sequences, about 12% of which appear only once. Time point defined: newly diagnosed GD, antithyroid drugs for less than 3 months. RNA extracted from PBMCs served as the sequencing template. These data are also associated with another study on T cells in Graves' hyperthyroidism and ophthalmopathy.

The material sequenced was peripheral blood mononuclear cells (PBMCs), taken at new diagnosis, from a patient treated with antithyroid drugs. These receptors all come from a woman under 40 with Graves disease.

This clonotype turned up a few times. This sequence joins TRBV14 and TRBJ2-5, with a possible D match to TRBD1 (6 bases). V gave up 8 bases and J gave up 2 bases, with 12 bases separating them. CDR1 is SGHDN and CDR2 is FVKESK in the germline V gene. The CDR3 extends over 13 amino acids. The CDR3 protein is CASRQALQETQYF. In DNA form, the CDR3 reads TGTGCCAGCCGACAGGCCCTACAAGAGACCCAGTACTTC.

The V gene is TRBV19, the J gene TRBJ2-1, with 10 bases identical to TRBD2. Per the germline V gene, CDR1 is LNHDA and CDR2 is SQIVND (reference sequence). V lost 1 base to trimming and J lost 6 bases; unmatched junction nucleotides: 3. The CDR3 contains 15 residues. The CDR3 nucleotides read TGTGCCAGTAGTATAGTCCTAGCGGGAGTCAATGAGCAGTTCTTC. This encodes CASSIVLAGVNEQFF.

In its sample, this clonotype was seen a few times. The chain uses TRBV7-9 and TRBJ1-2, with a tentative D call TRBD1 (5 bases). V lost 5 bases to trimming and J lost 10 bases, with 23 bases between them. The germline CDR1 and CDR2 sequences are SEHNR and FQNEAQ (reference sequence). CDR3 length: 15 residues. The CDR3 here is CASSPWVPASGSYTF. Written as DNA, the CDR3 is TGTGCCAGCAGCCCTTGGGTGCCCGCCTCAGGGTCCTACACCTTC. Full variable domain (rest looked up from reference TRBV7-9 and TRBJ1-2): DTGVSQNPRHKITKRGQNVTFRCDPISEHNRLYWYRQTLGQGPEFLTYFQNEAQLEKSRLLSDRFSAERPKGSFSTLEIQRTEQGDSAMYLCASSPWVPASGSYTFGSGTRLTVV.

This clonotype was observed a handful of times. V gene TRBV2 combines with J gene TRBJ2-2; possibly TRBD2 for D (6 bases). Germline V gives CDR1 SNHLY, CDR2 FYNNEI. CDR3 size: 15 residues. The V end lost 3 bases, the J end lost 7 bases, and 15 bases lay between the germline ends. The CDR3 spells CASSEVGSRVGELFF. The CDR3 nucleotides are TGTGCCAGCAGTGAGGTCGGGAGCCGGGTCGGGGAGCTGTTTTTT.

This clonotype appeared many times. The rearrangement joins TRBV20-1 to TRBJ2-5; 7 bases are shared with TRBD2. This CDR3 is built from 15 residues. Germline V gene sequence: CDR1 DFQATT, CDR2 SNEGSKA (reference sequence). J lost 5 bases, V lost 3 bases, and 12 bases had no gene match. CDR3 DNA sequence: TGCAGTGCTAGCCCCAGGCGGGAGTATTCCGAGACCCAGTACTTC. It encodes CSASPRREYSETQYF.

Many counts were recorded for this clonotype. This rearrangement joins TRBV30 to TRBJ1-1; D call uncertain. Germline CDR1 and CDR2: GTSNPN and SVGIG (reference sequence). There are 11 residues in the CDR3. The V end lost 7 bases, the J end lost 3 bases, and 9 bases lay between the germline ends. The CDR3 loop is CAYSVDTEAFF. CDR3 DNA: TGTGCCTACTCCGTAGACACTGAAGCTTTCTTT.

In regard to this clonotype: Its ends do not fully match the called genes, so a read error is possible. The chain couples TRBV5-1 to TRBJ2-6; D perhaps matches TRBD1 (5 bases). Germline CDR1 SGHRS, CDR2 YFSETQ. This CDR3 contains 15 residues. The DNA for the CDR3 is TGCACCAGCAGCCCGCAGGGCTCTGGGGCCAACGTCCTGACTTTC. It translates to CTSSPQGSGANVLTF. Full variable domain (outside the CDR3, taken from reference TRBV5-1 and TRBJ2-6): KAGVTQTPRYLIKTRGQQVTLSCSPISGHRSVSWYQQTPGQGLQFLFEYFSETQRNKGNFPGRFSGRQFSNSRSEMNVSTLELGDSALYLCTSSPQGSGANVLTFGAGSRLTVL.

This chain joins TRBV3-1 and TRBJ2-1; 7 positions match TRBD1. The length of the CDR3 is 12 residues. The V segment lost 7 bases and the J segment 7 bases; nucleotides outside the gene matches: 4. Germline V gene data show CDR1 as LGHDT and CDR2 as YNNKEL (reference sequence). CDR3 coding DNA: TGTGCCAGCAAAGGGGGCGAGAATGAGCAGTTCTTC. Its protein product is CASKGGENEQFF.

The CDR3 sequence is CSASDPGTSGGYEQYF. Written as DNA, the CDR3 is TGCAGTGCTAGTGACCCTGGGACTAGCGGGGGCTACGAGCAGTACTTC. This rearrangement joins TRBV20-1 to TRBJ2-7; TRBD2 agrees at 14 bases. Germline CDR1 DFQATT, CDR2 SNEGSKA (reference sequence). V was clipped by 3 bases and J by 3 bases; unmatched bases: 7. The CDR3 is 16 residues long.

This clonotype appeared many times. The chain combines TRBV18 with TRBJ1-4, with 9 positions matching TRBD1. In germline, CDR1 is KGHSH, CDR2 LQKENI. The CDR3 contains 16 residues. Trimming removed 4 bases from V and 8 bases from J; junction bases left unmatched: 11. The DNA for the CDR3 is TGTGCCAGCTCACTCAACCCTCCGGGACAGGGAGAAAAACTGTTTTTT. As protein: CASSLNPPGQGEKLFF.

Many counts were recorded for this clonotype. V usage is TRBV7-2 and J usage is TRBJ2-3, with TRBD2 matching over 7 bases. The CDR3 loop spans 17 amino acids. The germline CDR1 and CDR2 sequences are SGHTA and FQGNSA. V lost 1 base and J lost 0; bases outside the gene matches: 7. DNA for the CDR3: TGTGCCAGCAGCTTAGATCCTAGCGGTACTAGCACAGATACGCAGTATTTT. The encoded protein is CASSLDPSGTSTDTQYF.

The table lists this clonotype with many counts. This rearrangement joins TRBV19 to TRBJ1-3; maybe TRBD1 (6 bases). Trimming left V 6 bases short and J 2 bases short, with 14 bases between. Germline CDR1 reads LNHDA; CDR2 reads SQIVND (reference sequence). CDR3 length: 15 amino acids. This CDR3 reads CASRSGTQAGNTIYF. CDR3 DNA: TGTGCCAGTAGAAGCGGGACACAAGCTGGAAACACCATATATTTT.

The chain recombines TRBV7-9 with TRBJ1-1, with D perhaps TRBD1 (6 bases). Germline V gene lookup returns CDR1 SEHNR and CDR2 FQNEAQ (reference sequence). V lost 5 bases and J lost 11, with 18 bases in between. There are 13 residues in the CDR3. CDR3 nucleotide sequence: TGTGCCAGCAGCCGAACAGGGACCCTGGGGGCTTTCTTT. Amino acid sequence: CASSRTGTLGAFF.

Ten or more counts support this clonotype. This rearrangement joins TRBV28 to TRBJ2-7, with D possibly being TRBD1 (5 bases). Germline V gene data show CDR1 as MDHEN and CDR2 as SYDVKM. This CDR3 has 14 amino acids. Trimming pared 3 bases from V and 0 bases from J, leaving 9 bases between. This CDR3 is CASSFTGHSYEQYF. The DNA of the CDR3 is TGTGCCAGCAGTTTCACAGGCCACTCCTACGAGCAGTACTTC.

A few counts support this clonotype. The genes are TRBV6-1 and TRBJ2-3; 11 bases match TRBD2. CDR1 MNHNS and CDR2 SASEGT come from the germline V gene. This CDR3 region has 15 residues. Trimming cost V 4 bases and J 5 bases; bases outside gene matches: 5. CDR3 in amino acids: CASSASGRMEDTQYF. CDR3 DNA sequence: TGTGCCAGCAGTGCTAGCGGGAGGATGGAAGATACGCAGTATTTT.

This clonotype was detected a few times. The chain couples TRBV4-1 to TRBJ2-1; 8 nucleotides match TRBD2. CDR1 and CDR2 (germline): MGHRA, YSYEKL. Germline trimming cut 4 bases from V and 9 bases from J; bases unmatched to any gene: 8. This CDR3 has 14 residues. The CDR3 here is CASSRAGGRIEQFF. CDR3 in DNA: TGCGCCAGCAGCCGGGCGGGAGGAAGGATTGAGCAGTTCTTC.

This clonotype was detected ten times or more. The chain couples TRBV4-1 to TRBJ2-3; 10 bases line up with TRBD2. This CDR3 spans 16 amino acids. Germline CDR1 MGHRA, CDR2 YSYEKL. V trimming: 3 bases; J trimming: 1 base; junction bases outside the gene matches: 4. The CDR3 DNA is TGCGCCAGCAGCCACCCCGGGACTAGCGGCACAGATACGCAGTATTTT. Translating gives CASSHPGTSGTDTQYF.

This clonotype has a count of ten or more. The chain links TRBV19 to TRBJ2-1; 8 nucleotides align to TRBD1. CDR1 LNHDA and CDR2 SQIVND come from the germline V gene (reference sequence). V lost 9 bases and J lost 5; bases outside the gene matches: 6. This CDR3 has 13 amino acids. The CDR3 spells CASTDREDNEQFF. CDR3 in DNA: TGTGCCAGCACGGACAGGGAAGACAATGAGCAGTTCTTC.

This clonotype was counted many times. This sequence joins TRBV6-9 and TRBJ1-2; D possibly corresponds to TRBD1 (6 bases). The V and J ends lost 3 bases and 4 bases respectively, with 18 bases between them. Germline-derived CDR1 and CDR2 are MNHGY and SVAAGI. CDR3 length: 16 residues. In DNA, the CDR3 is TGTGCCAGCAGTTACTCTGTTGCGGACAGCAGCTATGGCTACACCTTC. This codes for CASSYSVADSSYGYTF.

This clonotype was seen at least ten times. This chain's CDR3 is CASSSPPGQSYEQYF. The CDR3 DNA sequence: TGTGCCAGCAGCTCCCCCCCGGGACAGTCCTACGAGCAGTACTTC. The V call is TRBV11-2, the J call TRBJ2-7; 7 bases agree with TRBD1. CDR1 is SGHAT, CDR2 FQNNGV, per germline. CDR3 length: 15 amino acids. The trim removed 4 bases at V and 1 base at J, leaving 7 bases unmatched.

This clonotype was seen repeatedly, ten times or more. The chain has TRBV2 and TRBJ2-7, with D perhaps TRBD1 or TRBD2 (7 bases each). The CDR3 extends over 16 amino acids. The germline V gene encodes CDR1 SNHLY and CDR2 FYNNEI. V shed 7 bases and J shed 0 bases, with 19 bases lying between them. The CDR3 sequence: CASTQGGRALSYEQYF. DNA for the CDR3: TGTGCCAGCACCCAGGGGGGGCGGGCCCTCTCCTACGAGCAGTACTTC.

This clonotype was observed many times. A junction boundary mismatches the germline segment, possibly from a read error. The V and J genes are TRBV27 and TRBJ2-7; D is perhaps TRBD2 (6 bases). Germline V gives CDR1 MNHEY, CDR2 SMNVEV (reference sequence). This CDR3 is built from 14 residues. The CDR3 is CASSLVGTFYDQYF. The CDR3 DNA follows: TGTGCCAGCAGTTTGGTAGGGACTTTCTACGATCAGTACTTC.

This clonotype was detected only a few times. The V gene is TRBV20-1, the J gene TRBJ2-2, with 11 bases fitting TRBD2. The CDR3 extends over 18 amino acids. From germline, CDR1 is DFQATT and CDR2 SNEGSKA (reference sequence). The J segment lost 7 bases and the V segment lost 0 bases, leaving 13 bases of the junction unmatched. The CDR3 nucleotides read TGCAGTGCTAGAGATCCTGGGCTAGCGGGAGGACTTAGCGGGGAGCTGTTTTTT. As protein: CSARDPGLAGGLSGELFF.